This T cell receptor beta chain derives from a study of cytomegalovirus exposure and HLA in healthy donors. Study outcomes and limitations: A few chains tied to CMV proved CMV antigen-specific in vitro.

As for this clone: The antigen remains undetermined.

Vbeta (60) and Jbeta (13) primers were used in the PCR. Libraries were prepared by immunoSEQ multiplex PCR; TCRdb keeps only in-frame clonotypes and omits some of them. The sample has 200,000 to 250,000 clones, roughly 90% seen once. The CDR3 length is 17 residues. Germline loops: CDR1 SGHTS, CDR2 YDEGEE. Trimming took 0 bases from V and 7 from J; bases not matched to a gene: 12. This TCR came from a woman aged 18-29 years in good health and CMV-seronegative. The V gene is TRBV5-8, the J gene TRBJ1-5; 8 positions agree with TRBD1. The specimen sequenced was PBMCs. CDR3 in amino acids: CASSLVKRSGGGQPQHF. The CDR3, as DNA: TGTGCCAGCAGCTTGGTAAAAAGGTCAGGGGGCGGACAGCCCCAGCATTTT.